This TCR beta chain appears in the sequencing data of a study of shared clonotypes between healthy human individuals. HIV-negative, healthy adults without recent acute infections or vaccinations were the donors. The deep-level immunoSEQ assay was used. The authors loaded roughly 180 ng DNA, around 32,000 T cell genomes, into sorted-subset replicate PCRs. Data came from immunoSEQ multiplex PCR; TCRdb stores just in-frame clones and leaves some out. The data show about 2 million clones, approximately 95% seen once. The CDR3 consists of 15 residues. CDR1 is SEHNR, CDR2 FQNEAQ, per germline (reference sequence). The V gene lost 3 bases and the J gene lost 3 bases, with 15 bases spanning the gap.

The sequencing input was naive CD4+ T cells sorted from blood. Subset meaning: CD45RA+ positively selected. The sequence derives from a man younger than 30 in good health. The chain couples TRBV7-9 to TRBJ2-7; D is undetermined. The CDR3 region is CASSLELQSFYEQYF. The CDR3 coding sequence is TGTGCCAGCAGCTTGGAGTTGCAGAGCTTCTACGAGCAGTACTTC.